Following are 25 T cell receptor beta chains from one sample sequenced in a study of identifying expanded T cells in peripheral blood. Assay used: immunoSEQ multiplex PCR; TCRdb lists only in-frame clones, some missing. The repertoire consists of some 76,000 clones, with around 90% occurring once and the leading ten covering around 3.3%. The sample was blood. The receptors come from a person aged 18 to 75 in good health.

This chain joins TRBV9 and TRBJ2-1, with D tentatively TRBD2 (6 bases). Germline assignment: CDR1 SGDLS and CDR2 YYNGEE. CDR3 length: 14 amino acids. The V end was cut by 0 bases, the J end by 3 bases, with 7 bases between. The DNA of the CDR3 is TGTGCCAGCAGCGTAGATAGCGGCTACAATGAGCAGTTCTTC. This codes for CASSVDSGYNEQFF.

The chain carries TRBV11-3 and TRBJ2-2; D may be TRBD2 (5 bases). V lost 8 bases and J lost 4, with 14 bases in between. The CDR3 sequence is 14 residues long. CDR1 and CDR2 from the germline V gene are SGHNT and YENEEA. The chain's CDR3 is CASSVDFATGELFF. The CDR3 coding sequence is TGTGCCAGCTCCGTGGACTTCGCCACCGGGGAGCTGTTTTTT. The full variable domain, completed using reference TRBV11-3 and TRBJ2-2, is EAGVVQSPRYKIIEKKQPVAFWCNPISGHNTLYWYLQNLGQGPELLIRYENEEAVDDSQLPKDRFSAERLKGVDSTLKIQPAELGDSAVYLCASSVDFATGELFFGEGSRLTVL.

The chain recombines TRBV6-5 with TRBJ2-7; perhaps TRBD2 as D (5 bases). The germline gives CDR1 MNHEY, CDR2 SVGAGI. The CDR3 is 14 residues long. The ends were cut back, 2 bases at V and 1 base at J, with 9 bases in the middle. The CDR3 sequence: CASSYLGLSYEQYF. In DNA form, the CDR3 reads TGTGCCAGCAGTTACCTCGGACTGTCCTACGAGCAGTACTTC.

The rearrangement joins TRBV27 to TRBJ2-3, with TRBD1 matching 7 bases. CDR1 MNHEY and CDR2 SMNVEV come from the germline V gene (reference sequence). The CDR3 extends over 13 amino acids. The V segment lost 2 bases and the J segment 6 bases; nucleotides outside the gene matches: 2. This CDR3 reads CASSLTGADTQYF. CDR3 coding DNA: TGTGCCAGCAGTTTAACAGGGGCGGATACGCAGTATTTT.

The chain carries TRBV12-5 and TRBJ2-3, with TRBD1 identical over 8 bases. The CDR3 contains 15 residues. CDR1 and CDR2 (germline): LGHNT, FRNRAP. V shed 6 bases, J shed 4 bases, and the junction held 9 bases outside the gene matches. DNA of the CDR3: TGTGCTAGTGGGATTGGCCAGGGGGCTTCAGATACGCAGTATTTT. Translated, it gives CASGIGQGASDTQYF.

The chain's CDR3 is CASSPWTGTVAPDTQYF. The CDR3 DNA reads as TGTGCCAGCAGCCCCTGGACCGGGACAGTGGCCCCAGATACGCAGTATTTT. The V call is TRBV7-8, the J call TRBJ2-3; 7 positions match TRBD1. The germline gives CDR1 SGHVS, CDR2 FQNEAQ. V gave up 5 bases and J gave up 4 bases; unmatched junction bases: 15. CDR3 length: 17 residues.

In its sample, this clone was seen once. This chain joins TRBV4-3 and TRBJ2-1; the match to TRBD2 covers 13 bases. The trim removed 1 base at V and 9 bases at J, leaving 9 bases unmatched. CDR3 length: 17 amino acids. Germline V gene lookup returns CDR1 LGHNA and CDR2 YSLEER. CDR3 bases: TGCGCCAGCAGCCAAGTAGTAACTAGCGGGAGGGCCGGTGAGCAGTTCTTC. Amino acids: CASSQVVTSGRAGEQFF.

The chain combines TRBV7-3 with TRBJ2-1, with 10 bases identical to TRBD2. The trim removed 4 bases at V and 8 bases at J, leaving 11 bases unmatched. Germline-derived CDR1 and CDR2 are SGHTA and FQGTGA. This CDR3 has 16 amino acids. Written as DNA, the CDR3 is TGTGCCAGCAGCTCCTCTCGGGCTAGCGGGAGTGATGAGCAGTTCTTC. Protein sequence: CASSSSRASGSDEQFF.

The chain couples TRBV19 to TRBJ1-1; D is undetermined. V was shortened by 6 bases and J by 0 bases, with 8 bases between the two germline ends. Germline V gene data show CDR1 as LNHDA and CDR2 as SQIVND (reference sequence). The CDR3 has 13 residues. The CDR3 loop reads CASSEGLNTEAFF. The DNA of the CDR3 is TGTGCCAGTAGCGAGGGATTGAACACTGAAGCTTTCTTT.

This rearrangement joins TRBV7-2 to TRBJ1-2; a possible D gene is TRBD1 (5 bases). The CDR3 totals 15 residues. CDR1 is SGHTA and CDR2 is FQGNSA in the germline V gene. The V and J ends lost 1 base and 4 bases respectively, with 13 bases between them. The CDR3 region is CASSLEGWGGYGYTF. CDR3 in DNA: TGTGCCAGCAGCTTAGAGGGATGGGGGGGCTATGGCTACACCTTC.

The chain links TRBV27 to TRBJ2-7; 10 bases are shared with TRBD2. From germline, CDR1 is MNHEY and CDR2 SMNVEV (reference sequence). Trimming removed 8 bases from V and 3 bases from J; junction bases left unmatched: 7. The CDR3 has 14 amino acids. The CDR3 here is CASSPGLADYEQYF. CDR3 DNA sequence: TGTGCCAGCTCTCCTGGACTAGCGGACTACGAGCAGTACTTC.

The chain recombines TRBV2 with TRBJ2-7; perhaps D is TRBD1 or TRBD2 (5 bases each). Germline CDR1 is SNHLY and CDR2 is FYNNEI. The CDR3 consists of 14 residues. Trimming removed 5 bases from V and 0 bases from J, with 11 bases in between. CDR3 residues: CASSRDASSYEQYF. The CDR3 DNA is TGTGCCAGCAGTCGGGACGCAAGCTCCTACGAGCAGTACTTC.

J is TRBJ2-2 and V is TRBV23-1; D is possibly TRBD1 or TRBD2 (5 bases each). TRBV23-1 carries the ORF label, with uncertain function. The V and J ends lost 3 bases and 0 bases respectively, with 29 bases between them. The CDR3 spans 22 residues. This chain's CDR3 is CASSQSEGPGTADTTNTGELFF. DNA of the CDR3: TGCGCCAGCAGTCAGTCTGAGGGACCCGGGACGGCTGATACCACGAACACCGGGGAGCTGTTTTTT.

This clone was counted only a few times. The V call is TRBV30, the J call TRBJ1-2; tentatively, D is TRBD1 (6 bases). Germline V gene sequence: CDR1 GTSNPN, CDR2 SVGIG (reference sequence). V lost 2 bases and J 4 bases, leaving 11 bases between the germline ends. The CDR3 totals 13 residues. The CDR3 reads CAWSPGQFYGYTF. The DNA for the CDR3 is TGTGCCTGGAGTCCTGGACAGTTCTATGGCTACACCTTC.

The V call is TRBV5-4, the J call TRBJ1-1, with D possibly being TRBD1 (6 bases). V was pared by 5 bases and J by 2 bases, with 16 bases between. The CDR3 has 15 amino acids. Germline CDR1 SGHNT, CDR2 YYREEE (reference sequence). The CDR3 region is CASSTGGRKNTEAFF. Here the CDR3 DNA reads TGTGCCAGCAGTACGGGGGGCAGGAAAAACACTGAAGCTTTCTTT.

CDR3 coding DNA: TGTGCCAGCAGTTACCCAAGAAAAGGCGGCCAAGAGACCCAGTACTTC. Translating it yields CASSYPRKGGQETQYF. The rearrangement uses TRBV6-5 and TRBJ2-5; D uncertain. CDR3 length equals 16 residues. Per germline, CDR1 MNHEY and CDR2 SVGAGI. Trimming took 2 bases from V and 1 from J, leaving 14 bases between them.

This rearrangement joins TRBV11-2 to TRBJ2-5; D unresolved. CDR1 is SGHAT, CDR2 FQNNGV, per germline. The CDR3 has 13 amino acids. The V end was cut by 0 bases, the J end by 5 bases, with 7 bases between. CDR3 sequence reads: CASSLDGPETQYF. Written as DNA, the CDR3 is TGTGCCAGCAGCTTAGACGGTCCGGAGACCCAGTACTTC.

The chain is built from TRBV2 and TRBJ1-1; weak D call: TRBD1 (5 bases). V was clipped by 8 bases and J by 5 bases, with 15 bases between them. Germline loops: CDR1 SNHLY, CDR2 FYNNEI. This CDR3 is built from 13 residues. This CDR3 reads CASSRGFGTEAFF. The DNA of the CDR3 is TGTGCCAGCTCAAGGGGCTTTGGAACTGAAGCTTTCTTT. Based on the CDR3 plus reference TRBV2 and TRBJ1-1, the full variable domain is EPEVTQTPSHQVTQMGQEVILRCVPISNHLYFYWYRQILGQKVEFLVSFYNNEISEKSEIFDDQFSVERPDGSNFTLKIRSTKLEDSAMYFCASSRGFGTEAFFGQGTRLTVV.

J is TRBJ1-2 and V is TRBV19; 7 bases are a match to TRBD1. This CDR3 is 15 amino acids long. The germline gives CDR1 LNHDA, CDR2 SQIVND (reference sequence). Unmatched junction bases numbered 10, after V lost 3 bases and J lost 6 bases. The CDR3 protein is CASSILGQEPNGYTF. CDR3 nucleotides: TGTGCCAGTAGTATCCTCGGACAGGAACCGAATGGCTACACCTTC.

The chain carries TRBV5-5 and TRBJ1-5, with D perhaps TRBD1 (6 bases). V was clipped by 4 bases and J by 1 base, with 12 bases between them. CDR1 is SGHKS, CDR2 YYEKEE, per germline (reference sequence). The CDR3 contains 15 residues. CDR3 sequence: CASSLRTESNQPQHF. Written as DNA, the CDR3 is TGTGCCAGCAGCCTTCGGACAGAAAGCAATCAGCCCCAGCATTTT.

The rearrangement links TRBV29-1 to TRBJ1-1; 8 bases align to TRBD1. The CDR3 covers 13 residues. After removal of 3 bases from V and 1 base from J, the junction contained 1 base not matched to a gene. CDR1 SQVTM and CDR2 ANQGSEA come from the germline V gene. The CDR3 DNA reads TGCAGCGTTGACAGGGGGCAGAACACTGAAGCTTTCTTT. It encodes CSVDRGQNTEAFF.

This chain links TRBV5-4 with TRBJ2-3; TRBD2 aligns across 7 bases. The CDR3 runs 13 residues. With 3 bases clipped from V and 3 bases from J, the junction kept 1 base outside the gene matches. Germline V gene data show CDR1 as SGHNT and CDR2 as YYREEE (reference sequence). The CDR3, as DNA: TGTGCCAGCAGCTGGGGGGGTACAGATACGCAGTATTTT. The encoded protein is CASSWGGTDTQYF.

This rearrangement joins TRBV2 to TRBJ2-7, with 13 positions matching TRBD2. Germline-derived CDR1 and CDR2 are SNHLY and FYNNEI. The J segment lost 6 bases and the V segment lost 8 bases, leaving 13 bases of the junction unmatched. The CDR3 covers 16 residues. CDR3 sequence reads: CASGSTSGGSSSEQYF. The CDR3 coding sequence is TGTGCCAGCGGTTCGACTAGCGGGGGGTCTAGTTCCGAGCAGTACTTC. Complete variable domain (other parts from reference TRBV2 and TRBJ2-7): EPEVTQTPSHQVTQMGQEVILRCVPISNHLYFYWYRQILGQKVEFLVSFYNNEISEKSEIFDDQFSVERPDGSNFTLKIRSTKLEDSAMYFCASGSTSGGSSSEQYFGPGTRLTVT.

The V call is TRBV7-2, the J call TRBJ2-1; maybe TRBD2 (6 bases). The ends were cut back, 0 bases at V and 2 bases at J, with 11 bases in the middle. Germline loops: CDR1 SGHTA, CDR2 FQGNSA. The CDR3 totals 16 residues. The DNA of the CDR3 is TGTGCCAGCAGCTTAGCCGGGAGCACGGCCTACAATGAGCAGTTCTTC. Amino acids: CASSLAGSTAYNEQFF.

The V call is TRBV5-1, the J call TRBJ2-1, with 7 bases matching TRBD2. The junction had 7 bases not matched to a gene; V was cut back by 3 bases and J by 7 bases. The germline gives CDR1 SGHRS, CDR2 YFSETQ. The CDR3 length is 14 residues. DNA of the CDR3: TGCGCCAGCAGCTCCTACGGGACTACTAATGAGCAGTTCTTC. It is translated as CASSSYGTTNEQFF.